The sequence of this T cell receptor (beta chain) was determined in a study of blood T cell repertoires in COVID-19. TCRdb keeps only in-frame clones here, not all; method: immunoSEQ multiplex PCR. The sample has around 230,000 clones, around 86% seen once. This CDR3 is built from 13 residues. V was trimmed by 1 base and J by 6 bases, leaving 7 bases between them. This sequence joins TRBV12-3 or TRBV12-4 and TRBJ2-4; weak D call: TRBD1 (5 bases). The source is a man between 50 and 59 years old with COVID-19, enrolled during active disease. The sample taken for sequencing was peripheral blood. In nucleotides, the CDR3 is TGTGCCAGCAGTTTAGACAGGAGAAACATTCAGTACTTC. As protein: CASSLDRRNIQYF.